This T cell receptor beta chain was sequenced during a study of response to subunit inactivated influenza vaccine. Findings and caveats of the study: It was suggested by the authors that few new T cells are recruited by each seasonal influenza vaccination.

Using its own MiXCR run on the RT-PCR reads, TCRdb lists one record per CDR3 protein. The table lists around 490,000 distinct CDR3 sequences, 6% to 9% of them singletons. This clonotype was seen only a few times. Its antigen remains unknown. The CDR3 has 14 residues. Germline assignment: CDR1 SGHNT and CDR2 YYREEE (reference sequence). The V and J ends lost 3 bases and 6 bases respectively, with 12 bases between them. Here the sequenced sample was PBMCs from blood, taken approximately 25 months after vaccination. The receptor was isolated from a man aged 45 to 75 who received an inactivated influenza vaccine. The rearrangement joins TRBV5-4 to TRBJ2-2; unclear D gene. CDR3 nucleotides: TGTGCCAGCAGCTCCGGGTCCCGACCCGGGGAGCTGTTTTTT. Translating gives CASSSGSRPGELFF.